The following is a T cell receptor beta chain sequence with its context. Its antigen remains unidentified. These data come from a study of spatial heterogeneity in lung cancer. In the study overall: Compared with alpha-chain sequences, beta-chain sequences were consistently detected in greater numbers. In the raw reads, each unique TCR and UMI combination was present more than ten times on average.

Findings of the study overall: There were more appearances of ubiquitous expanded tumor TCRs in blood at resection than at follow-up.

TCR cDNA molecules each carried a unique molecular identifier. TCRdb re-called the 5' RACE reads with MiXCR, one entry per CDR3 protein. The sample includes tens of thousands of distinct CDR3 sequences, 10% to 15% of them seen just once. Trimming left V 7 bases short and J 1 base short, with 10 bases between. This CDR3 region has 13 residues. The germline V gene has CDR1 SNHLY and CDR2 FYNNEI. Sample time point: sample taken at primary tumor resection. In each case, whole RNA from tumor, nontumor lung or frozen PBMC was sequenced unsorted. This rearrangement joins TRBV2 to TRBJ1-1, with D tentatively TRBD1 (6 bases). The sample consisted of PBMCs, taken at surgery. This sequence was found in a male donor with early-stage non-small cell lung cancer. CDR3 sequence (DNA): TGTGCCAGCACCTCACAGGGGAACACTGAAGCTTTCTTT. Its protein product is CASTSQGNTEAFF.